The 10 T cell receptor beta chains below come from one sample, sequenced in a study of cytomegalovirus exposure and HLA in healthy donors. Primers for the PCR totalled 60 Vbeta and 13 Jbeta. Some clones are missing from TCRdb's copy, which holds only in-frame ones; the method was immunoSEQ multiplex PCR. Altogether about 170,000 clones are present, more than 60% being singletons, with the ten largest covering over 3%. The sample comprised PBMCs. The origin of the receptors is a female donor in good health and CMV-seronegative.

The chain has TRBV25-1 and TRBJ1-6; the D is unclear. The CDR3 sequence is 15 residues long. Germline-derived CDR1 and CDR2 are MGHDK and SYGVNS. V gave up 0 bases and J gave up 13 bases, with 16 bases separating them. The CDR3, as DNA: TGTGCCAGCAGTGAATATGGCAAGTCGATGGCCCCCCTCCACTTT. This encodes CASSEYGKSMAPLHF.

V usage is TRBV5-1 and J usage is TRBJ1-1; 7 bases line up with TRBD1. After removal of 0 bases from V and 2 bases from J, the junction contained 4 bases not matched to a gene. Germline V gives CDR1 SGHRS, CDR2 YFSETQ. This CDR3 has 15 residues. The CDR3 protein is CASSLGWDRNTEAFF. In DNA, the CDR3 is TGCGCCAGCAGCTTGGGTTGGGACAGAAACACTGAAGCTTTCTTT. The full variable domain, with the rest looked up from reference TRBV5-1 and TRBJ1-1, is KAGVTQTPRYLIKTRGQQVTLSCSPISGHRSVSWYQQTPGQGLQFLFEYFSETQRNKGNFPGRFSGRQFSNSRSEMNVSTLELGDSALYLCASSLGWDRNTEAFFGQGTRLTVV.

The V gene is TRBV27, the J gene TRBJ1-1, with 12 bases identical to TRBD1. The CDR3 runs to 18 residues. Germline loops: CDR1 MNHEY, CDR2 SMNVEV (reference sequence). The J segment lost 6 bases and the V segment lost 5 bases, leaving 16 bases of the junction unmatched. CDR3 amino acids: CASSTLPGTGGPGAEAFF. CDR3 nucleotide sequence: TGTGCCAGCAGTACTTTACCCGGGACAGGGGGCCCAGGGGCTGAAGCTTTCTTT.

This clone was counted once. The V and J genes are TRBV30 and TRBJ2-1, with TRBD1 as a possible D gene (5 bases). V lost 0 bases and J lost 6, with 9 bases in between. Per the germline V gene, CDR1 is GTSNPN and CDR2 is SVGIG (reference sequence). The CDR3 is made up of 13 amino acids. The CDR3 DNA reads TGTGCCTGGAGTGTTAGGGGCCCCAATGAGCAGTTCTTC. It is translated as CAWSVRGPNEQFF.

The chain has TRBV19 and TRBJ1-3; D unclear. Trimming took 7 bases from V and 0 from J, leaving 13 bases between them. The CDR3 is 15 residues long. Germline values: CDR1 LNHDA, CDR2 SQIVND (reference sequence). The CDR3 DNA follows: TGTGCCAGTACCCAACAAGGGAGCTCTGGAAACACCATATATTTT. This translates into CASTQQGSSGNTIYF.

V gene TRBV29-1 combines with J gene TRBJ1-1; 8 nucleotides line up with TRBD1. This CDR3 spans 14 amino acids. J lost 4 bases, V lost 4 bases, and 8 bases had no gene match. Germline V gives CDR1 SQVTM, CDR2 ANQGSEA. DNA of the CDR3: TGCAGCGTTGGAAGTCGGACAGGGATCACTGAAGCTTTCTTT. Translated, it gives CSVGSRTGITEAFF.

This chain connects TRBV6-5 to TRBJ1-1; 7 bases match TRBD1. V gave up 2 bases and J gave up 11 bases; unmatched junction bases: 8. Germline CDR1 and CDR2: MNHEY and SVGAGI. This CDR3 has 13 residues. CDR3 sequence (DNA): TGTGCCAGCAGTTACGGGGACAGCCGTCCGGCTTTCTTT. Protein: CASSYGDSRPAFF.

V is TRBV5-1 and J is TRBJ2-2; no firm D call. This CDR3 has 15 residues. Germline CDR1 SGHRS, CDR2 YFSETQ. V lost 2 bases and J 2 bases, leaving 10 bases between the germline ends. The CDR3 DNA is TGCGCCAGCAGCTTAAGTCAGTTTAACACCGGGGAGCTGTTTTTT. Protein product: CASSLSQFNTGELFF.

The CDR3 region is CASSQDQGSWLAKNIQYF. In DNA, the CDR3 is TGCGCCAGCAGCCAAGATCAGGGCAGTTGGCTAGCCAAAAACATTCAGTACTTC. V usage is TRBV4-3 and J usage is TRBJ2-4; D perhaps matches TRBD1 (5 bases). Trimming pared 0 bases from V and 0 bases from J, leaving 15 bases between. This CDR3 region has 18 residues. The V gene's germline CDR1 is LGHNA and CDR2 YSLEER.

CDR3 in amino acids: CASSPGSYEQYF. As DNA, the CDR3 is TGTGCCAGCAGTCCCGGGTCCTACGAGCAGTACTTC. V and J are TRBV25-1 and TRBJ2-7, with unresolved D. Germline-derived CDR1 and CDR2 are MGHDK and SYGVNS. Deletions cut 5 bases from V and 1 base from J, with 6 bases between. There are 12 residues in the CDR3.